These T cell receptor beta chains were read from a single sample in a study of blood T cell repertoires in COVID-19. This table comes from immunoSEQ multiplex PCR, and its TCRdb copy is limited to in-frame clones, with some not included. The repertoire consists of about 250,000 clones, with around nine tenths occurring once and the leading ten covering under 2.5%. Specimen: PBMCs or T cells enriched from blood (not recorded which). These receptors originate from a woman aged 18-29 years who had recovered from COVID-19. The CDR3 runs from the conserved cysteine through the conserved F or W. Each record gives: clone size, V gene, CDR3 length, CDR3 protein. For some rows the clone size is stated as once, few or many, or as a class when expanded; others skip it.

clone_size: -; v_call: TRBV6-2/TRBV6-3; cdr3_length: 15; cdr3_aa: CASSPGPRDYYGYTF
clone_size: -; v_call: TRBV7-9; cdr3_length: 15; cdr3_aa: CATMGGDAGANVLTF
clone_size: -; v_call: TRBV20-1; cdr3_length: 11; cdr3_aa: CSAGQDSPLHF
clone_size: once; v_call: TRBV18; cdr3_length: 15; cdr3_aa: CASSGDSILGNTIYF
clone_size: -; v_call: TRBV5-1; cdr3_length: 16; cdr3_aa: CASSGGGLAGADTQYF
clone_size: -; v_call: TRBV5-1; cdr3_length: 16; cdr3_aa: CASSLGGPSSGNTIYF
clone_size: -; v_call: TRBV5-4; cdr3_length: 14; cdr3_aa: CASSSAGHGNTIYF
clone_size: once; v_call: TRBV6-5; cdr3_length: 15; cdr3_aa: CASKLGGTNTGELFF
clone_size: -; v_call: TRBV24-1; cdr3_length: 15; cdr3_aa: CATGRTGGAFNEQFF
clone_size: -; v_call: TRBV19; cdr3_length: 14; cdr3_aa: CASSIGQGNYGYTF
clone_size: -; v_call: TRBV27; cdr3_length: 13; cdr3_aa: CASREVGTDTQYF
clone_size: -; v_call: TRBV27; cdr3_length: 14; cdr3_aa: CASRGQGAGTEAFF
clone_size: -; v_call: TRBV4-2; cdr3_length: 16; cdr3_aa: CASSQERAGLSYEQYF
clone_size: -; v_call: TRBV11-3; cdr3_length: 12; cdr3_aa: CASSSNTGELFF
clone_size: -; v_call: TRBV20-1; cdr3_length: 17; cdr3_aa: CSASMVTYTRRGNIQYF
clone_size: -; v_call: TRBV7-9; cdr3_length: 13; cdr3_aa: CASSLAGDYGYTF
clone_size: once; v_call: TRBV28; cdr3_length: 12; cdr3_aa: CASSSVGGGYTF
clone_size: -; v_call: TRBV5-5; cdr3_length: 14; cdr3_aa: CASSLTGELHEAFF
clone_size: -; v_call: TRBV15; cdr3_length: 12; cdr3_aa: CATRRPDQPQHF
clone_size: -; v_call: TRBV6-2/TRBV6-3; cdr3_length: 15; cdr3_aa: CASSWYWATIYEQYF
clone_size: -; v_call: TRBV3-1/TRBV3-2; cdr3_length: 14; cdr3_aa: CASSQGSDLSQQFF
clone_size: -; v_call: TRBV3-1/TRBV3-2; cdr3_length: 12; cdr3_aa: CASSQVENTIYF
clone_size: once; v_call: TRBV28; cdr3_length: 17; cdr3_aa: CASSLNLAGGSDNEQFF
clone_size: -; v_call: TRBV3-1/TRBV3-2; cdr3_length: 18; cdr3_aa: CASSQVPRSAGREETQYF
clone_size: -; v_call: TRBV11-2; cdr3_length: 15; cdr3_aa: CASSLVSGGNTEAFF
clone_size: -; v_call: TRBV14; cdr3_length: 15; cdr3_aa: CASRHTSAGANVLTF
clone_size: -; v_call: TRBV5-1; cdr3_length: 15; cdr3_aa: CASSLPGGPNEKLFF
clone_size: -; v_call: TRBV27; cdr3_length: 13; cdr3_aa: CASSLDRRYEQYF
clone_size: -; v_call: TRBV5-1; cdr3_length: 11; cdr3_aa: CASSLDRVQYF
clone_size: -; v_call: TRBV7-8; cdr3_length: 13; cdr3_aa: CASSSLQGNEQYF
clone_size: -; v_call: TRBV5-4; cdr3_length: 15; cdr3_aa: CASSLKGEGVYEQYF
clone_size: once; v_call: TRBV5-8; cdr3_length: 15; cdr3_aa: CASSAGLAHQETQYF
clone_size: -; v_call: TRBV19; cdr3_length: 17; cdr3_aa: CASSIFLVEAPGNTIYF
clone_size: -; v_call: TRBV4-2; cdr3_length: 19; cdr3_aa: CASSQDVRGGRPGTDTQYF
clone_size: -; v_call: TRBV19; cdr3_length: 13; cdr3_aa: CASTRGGFDEQFF